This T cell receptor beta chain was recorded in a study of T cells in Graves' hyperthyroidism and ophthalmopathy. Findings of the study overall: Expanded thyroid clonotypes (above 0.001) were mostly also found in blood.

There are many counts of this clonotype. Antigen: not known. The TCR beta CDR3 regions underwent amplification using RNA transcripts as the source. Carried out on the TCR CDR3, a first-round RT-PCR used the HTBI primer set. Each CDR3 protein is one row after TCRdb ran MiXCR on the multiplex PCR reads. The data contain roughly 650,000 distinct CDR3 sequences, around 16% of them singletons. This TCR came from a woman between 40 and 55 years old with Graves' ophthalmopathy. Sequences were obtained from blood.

This chain's CDR3 is CASSLSRTASYEQYF. The CDR3 region has the DNA TGTGCCAGCAGTTTAAGCAGGACAGCTTCCTACGAGCAGTACTTC. The genes are TRBV12-3 or TRBV12-4 and TRBJ2-7; TRBD1 is a possible D gene (6 bases). This CDR3 has 15 residues. V shed 2 bases and J shed 1 base, with 12 bases lying between them.